This is a list of T cell receptor beta chains from one sample in a study of blood T cell repertoires in COVID-19. TCRdb keeps only in-frame clones here, not all; method: immunoSEQ multiplex PCR. Here the sample spans some 290,000 clones, approximately 89% being singletons. The sample taken for sequencing was peripheral blood. The receptor source for this set is a young woman with COVID-19, enrolled during active disease. Each CDR3 is given with its conserved first and last residue. D genes are given only for firm matches. Part of the rows lack a size; the others show once, few, many or a class for expanded clones.

j_call	d_call	clone_size	v_call	cdr3_nt	cdr3_aa
TRBJ2-5	TRBD2	NA	TRBV4-2	TGTGCCAGCAGCCAAGGTAGCGGGGGCTTGGAGACCCAGTACTTC	CASSQGSGGLETQYF
TRBJ1-1	NA	NA	TRBV19	TGTGCCAGTAGCCTAATAAGCACTGAAGCTTTCTTT	CASSLISTEAFF
TRBJ2-1	NA	NA	TRBV4-1	TGCGCCAGCAGCCAAGATCCCGAAAGACTAGTTCAAGGCGAGCAGTTCTTC	CASSQDPERLVQGEQFF
TRBJ2-1	NA	NA	TRBV11-3	TGTGCCAGCAGCTTAAGGGGGGGACAGGACAACAATGAGCAGTTCTTC	CASSLRGGQDNNEQFF
TRBJ1-6	NA	NA	TRBV19	TGTGCCAGTAGTGACCCCTTGGTGGGCACCCTCCACTTT	CASSDPLVGTLHF
TRBJ2-7	TRBD1	few	TRBV28	TGTGCCAGCAGGGGGACAGCCTACGAGCAGTACTTC	CASRGTAYEQYF
TRBJ2-3	TRBD2	NA	TRBV18	TGTGCCAGCTCACCGGCGGGGGGAAGAACAGATACGCAGTATTTT	CASSPAGGRTDTQYF
TRBJ2-7	NA	NA	TRBV21-1	TGTGCCAGCAGCAAACTATGGTCCTACGAGCAGTACTTC	CASSKLWSYEQYF
TRBJ1-5	NA	NA	TRBV19	TGTGCCAGTAGAGGATGGGGGGGATTAGGCAATCAGCCCCAGCATTTT	CASRGWGGLGNQPQHF
TRBJ1-2	NA	NA	TRBV19	TGTGCCAGTACCGCCAGTAACTATGGCTACACCTTC	CASTASNYGYTF
TRBJ2-3	TRBD2	NA	TRBV3-1/TRBV3-2	TGTGCCAGCAGCTCGGGACTAGCAAGAAATACGCAGTATTTT	CASSSGLARNTQYF
TRBJ2-2	TRBD2	once	TRBV6-6	TGTGCCAGCAGTTACCCTAGCGGGCCAGAGCTGTTTTTT	CASSYPSGPELFF
TRBJ1-6	NA	NA	TRBV7-9	TGTGCCAGCAGCTTAATCGGGGTCGGTTCACCCCTCCACTTT	CASSLIGVGSPLHF
TRBJ2-7	TRBD1	NA	TRBV28	TGTGCCATCCGGGACAGGGGAGGTGTGCAGTACTTC	CAIRDRGGVQYF
TRBJ2-5	TRBD1	NA	TRBV27	TGTGCCAGCAGTACGAACAGGGGGTCCCAAGAGACCCAGTACTTC	CASSTNRGSQETQYF
TRBJ1-6	TRBD1	few	TRBV7-6	TGTGCCAGCAGCTTAGAGGGGGCTTCACCCCTCCACTTT	CASSLEGASPLHF
TRBJ2-2	TRBD2	few	TRBV7-9	TGTGCCAGCAGCTTAGCCCTAGCGGGAAACACCGGGGAGCTGTTTTTT	CASSLALAGNTGELFF
TRBJ2-1	TRBD2	NA	TRBV10-2	TGCGCCAGCAGTCGGACTAGCGGGGCCTGGGGATCCTACAATGAGCAGTTCTTC	CASSRTSGAWGSYNEQFF
TRBJ2-7	TRBD2	NA	TRBV2	TGTGCCAGCAGTCAGGGGCTAGCGGGGGCTTACGAGCAGTACTTC	CASSQGLAGAYEQYF